These 15 T cell receptor beta chains originate from one sample sequenced in a study of blood T cell repertoires in COVID-19. Profiled with immunoSEQ multiplex PCR; TCRdb holds only in-frame clones, not every one. The sample holds some 270,000 clones, roughly 84% seen once. Material: peripheral blood. All receptors derive from a woman aged 40 to 55 who had recovered from COVID-19.

The chain carries TRBV2 and TRBJ2-7, with TRBD1 matching 8 bases. Germline CDR1 reads SNHLY; CDR2 reads FYNNEI. This CDR3 region has 13 residues. Unmatched junction bases numbered 9, after V lost 5 bases and J lost 9 bases. The CDR3 here is CASSRDRGTRQYF. CDR3 in DNA: TGTGCCAGCAGTCGAGACAGGGGTACACGGCAGTACTTC.

The chain employs TRBV5-1 and TRBJ1-2; 8 positions agree with TRBD1. CDR1 is SGHRS and CDR2 is YFSETQ in the germline V gene. There are 15 residues in the CDR3. Trimming took 4 bases from V and 4 from J; bases not matched to a gene: 9. CDR3 DNA sequence: TGCGCCAGCAGCCTAAACAGGGGGTCCAGCTATGGCTACACCTTC. Translating it yields CASSLNRGSSYGYTF.

V is TRBV15 and J is TRBJ2-1; 9 bases agree with TRBD2. Germline CDR1 and CDR2: LNHNV and YYDKDF (reference sequence). The ends lost 0 bases at V and 7 bases at J; junction bases unmatched: 7. CDR3 length equals 16 residues. CDR3 region: CATSRDYGGRVNEQFF. The CDR3 nucleotides are TGTGCCACCAGCAGAGATTACGGCGGGAGGGTGAATGAGCAGTTCTTC.

This clone was seen more than once but under ten times. V gene TRBV18 combines with J gene TRBJ2-7; 8 bases fit TRBD1. The length of the CDR3 is 14 residues. With 5 bases clipped from V and 6 bases from J, the junction kept 9 bases outside the gene matches. Looked up from germline, CDR1 is KGHSH and CDR2 is LQKENI. The CDR3 reads CASSRQGSRGEQYF. The CDR3 DNA reads as TGTGCCAGCTCAAGACAGGGGTCCAGGGGCGAGCAGTACTTC. Drawing the rest from reference TRBV18 and TRBJ2-7, the complete variable domain is NAGVMQNPRHLVRRRGQEARLRCSPMKGHSHVYWYRQLPEEGLKFMVYLQKENIIDESGMPKERFSAEFPKEGPSILRIQQVVRGDSAAYFCASSRQGSRGEQYFGPGTRLTVT.

This rearrangement joins TRBV27 to TRBJ1-6; D unclear. Germline lookup yields CDR1 MNHEY and CDR2 SMNVEV (reference sequence). The CDR3 has 16 residues. V was shortened by 1 base and J by 0 bases, with 7 bases between the two germline ends. In DNA, the CDR3 is TGTGCCAGCAGTTTATTGGCTAGCTCCTATAATTCACCCCTCCACTTT. It specifies CASSLLASSYNSPLHF.

The chain is built from TRBV5-4 and TRBJ1-2; 7 bases line up with TRBD1. CDR3 size: 15 residues. The germline CDR1 and CDR2 sequences are SGHNT and YYREEE (reference sequence). With V trimmed by 1 base and J by 4 bases, 7 bases remained unmatched. CDR3 DNA: TGTGCCAGCAGCTTGACGACAGGGACTTTCTATGGCTACACCTTC. It is translated as CASSLTTGTFYGYTF.

This clone was recorded only once. The gene calls are TRBV6-1 and TRBJ1-5; D is ambiguous. The germline V and J ends were trimmed by 2 bases and 0 bases, with 8 bases remaining between them. The CDR3 extends over 15 amino acids. The germline CDR1 and CDR2 sequences are MNHNS and SASEGT. The CDR3 DNA reads TGTGCCAGCAGTGAATGGTGCTATAGCAATCAGCCCCAGCATTTT. Its protein product is CASSEWCYSNQPQHF.

The chain uses TRBV24-1 and TRBJ2-2, with a possible D match to TRBD1 (6 bases). Per the germline V gene, CDR1 is KGHDR and CDR2 is SFDVKD. V was cut by 5 bases and J by 4 bases, with 10 bases left in between. This CDR3 contains 14 residues. The CDR3 is CATSGGPGTGELFF. In DNA, the CDR3 is TGTGCCACCAGTGGGGGGCCGGGCACCGGGGAGCTGTTTTTT.

The CDR3 nucleotides are TGCAGCTTTAGCGGGGACAACTACGAGCAGTACTTC. As protein: CSFSGDNYEQYF. The rearrangement joins TRBV29-1 to TRBJ2-7; TRBD2 aligns across 8 bases. The V gene's germline CDR1 is SQVTM and CDR2 ANQGSEA. The V gene end was trimmed by 8 bases and the J gene end by 3 bases; junction bases not matched to a gene: 6. This CDR3 is 12 amino acids long.

CDR3 loop: CAISDGVNTGELFF. Here the CDR3 DNA reads TGTGCCATCAGTGACGGGGTGAACACCGGGGAGCTGTTTTTT. The genes are TRBV10-3 and TRBJ2-2; tentatively, D is TRBD2 (5 bases). V was trimmed by 3 bases and J by 1 base, leaving 6 bases between them. This CDR3 spans 14 amino acids. The germline V gene encodes CDR1 ENHRY and CDR2 SYGVKD.

As to this clone: The junction and the germline gene differ at one end; a read error may be behind it. J is TRBJ1-1 and V is TRBV2; 9 positions agree with TRBD1. From germline, CDR1 is SNHLY and CDR2 FYNNEI. The length of the CDR3 is 14 residues. The CDR3 nucleotides read TGTGCCAGCAGGATGGACAGGGGAGGGCTGGCGGCTACCTTT. Protein product: CASRMDRGGLAATF.

The V gene is TRBV15, the J gene TRBJ2-5; D is unresolved. This CDR3 has 16 amino acids. Trimming cost V 0 bases and J 4 bases, with 15 bases left between them. Per the germline V gene, CDR1 is LNHNV and CDR2 is YYDKDF (reference sequence). This CDR3 reads CATSRDRRYLAETQYF. The CDR3 DNA follows: TGTGCCACCAGCAGAGATCGACGCTATTTAGCAGAGACCCAGTACTTC.

V and J are TRBV6-5 and TRBJ2-2; tentative D call: TRBD1 (5 bases). The CDR3 is 15 residues long. V dropped 2 bases and J dropped 4 bases, with 11 bases sitting between them. In germline, CDR1 is MNHEY, CDR2 SVGAGI. Written as DNA, the CDR3 is TGTGCCAGCAGTTACGGTACAGGTCCCACCGGGGAGCTGTTTTTT. Translation: CASSYGTGPTGELFF.

J is TRBJ1-4 and V is TRBV4-1; D is perhaps TRBD1 (6 bases). The CDR3 spans 16 residues. CDR1 and CDR2 from the germline V gene are MGHRA and YSYEKL. Deletions cut 2 bases from V and 5 bases from J, with 15 bases between. This CDR3 reads CASSQPQGRGNEKLFF. CDR3 DNA: TGCGCCAGCAGCCAACCGCAGGGCAGGGGCAATGAAAAACTGTTTTTT.

This rearrangement joins TRBV7-9 to TRBJ2-5, with D possibly matching TRBD1 (6 bases). The V end lost 0 bases, the J end lost 4 bases, and 12 bases lay between the germline ends. Per the germline V gene, CDR1 is SEHNR and CDR2 is FQNEAQ (reference sequence). The CDR3 totals 15 residues. The CDR3 coding sequence is TGTGCCAGCAGCTTAGCGCTTGGGGGCCCAGAGACCCAGTACTTC. Its protein is CASSLALGGPETQYF.